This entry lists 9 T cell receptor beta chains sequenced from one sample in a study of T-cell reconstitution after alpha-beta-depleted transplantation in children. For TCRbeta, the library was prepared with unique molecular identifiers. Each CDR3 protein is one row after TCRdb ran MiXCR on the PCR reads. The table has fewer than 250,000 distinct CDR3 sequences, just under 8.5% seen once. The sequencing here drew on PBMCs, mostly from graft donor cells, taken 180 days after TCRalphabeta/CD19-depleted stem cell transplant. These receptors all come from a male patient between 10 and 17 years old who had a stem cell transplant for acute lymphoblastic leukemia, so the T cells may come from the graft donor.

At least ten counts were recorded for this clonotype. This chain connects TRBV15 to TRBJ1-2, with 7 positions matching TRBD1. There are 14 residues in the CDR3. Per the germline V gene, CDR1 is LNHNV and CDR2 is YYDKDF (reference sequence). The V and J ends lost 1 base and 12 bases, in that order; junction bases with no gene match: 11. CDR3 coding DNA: TGTGCCACCAGCAGAGGGGGAACAGGGGAAGGGAACACCTTC. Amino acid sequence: CATSRGGTGEGNTF.

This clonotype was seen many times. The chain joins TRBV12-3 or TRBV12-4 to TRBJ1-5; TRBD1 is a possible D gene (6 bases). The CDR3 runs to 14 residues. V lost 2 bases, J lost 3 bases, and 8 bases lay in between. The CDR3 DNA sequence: TGTGCCAGCAGTTTACAGGGGTACAATCAGCCCCAGCATTTT. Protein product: CASSLQGYNQPQHF.

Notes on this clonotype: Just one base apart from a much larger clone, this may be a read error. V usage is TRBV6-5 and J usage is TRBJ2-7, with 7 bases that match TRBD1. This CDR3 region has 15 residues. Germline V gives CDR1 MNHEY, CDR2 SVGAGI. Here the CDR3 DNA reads TGTGCCGGCAGTTTCGGGACAGTTTTCTCCTACGAGCAGTACTTC. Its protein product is CAGSFGTVFSYEQYF.

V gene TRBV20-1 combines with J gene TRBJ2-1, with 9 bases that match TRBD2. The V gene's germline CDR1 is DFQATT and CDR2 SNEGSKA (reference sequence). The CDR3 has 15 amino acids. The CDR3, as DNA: TGCTGCGCGGAAAACTGGGTAGCGGGAGAAGGTGAGCAGTTCTTC. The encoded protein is CCAENWVAGEGEQFF.

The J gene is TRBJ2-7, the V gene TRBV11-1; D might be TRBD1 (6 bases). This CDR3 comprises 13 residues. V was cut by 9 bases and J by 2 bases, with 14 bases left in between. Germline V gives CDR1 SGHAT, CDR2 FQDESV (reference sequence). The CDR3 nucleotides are TGTGCCAGTAAGGGGGATACCACCTACGAGCAGTACTTC. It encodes CASKGDTTYEQYF.

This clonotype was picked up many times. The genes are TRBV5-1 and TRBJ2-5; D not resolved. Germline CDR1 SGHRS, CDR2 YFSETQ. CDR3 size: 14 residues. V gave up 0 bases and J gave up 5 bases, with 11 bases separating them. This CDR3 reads CASSLDPPRETQYF. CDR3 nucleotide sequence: TGCGCCAGCAGCTTGGACCCTCCTCGTGAGACCCAGTACTTC. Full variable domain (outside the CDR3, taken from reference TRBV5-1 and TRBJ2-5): KAGVTQTPRYLIKTRGQQVTLSCSPISGHRSVSWYQQTPGQGLQFLFEYFSETQRNKGNFPGRFSGRQFSNSRSEMNVSTLELGDSALYLCASSLDPPRETQYFGPGTRLLVL.

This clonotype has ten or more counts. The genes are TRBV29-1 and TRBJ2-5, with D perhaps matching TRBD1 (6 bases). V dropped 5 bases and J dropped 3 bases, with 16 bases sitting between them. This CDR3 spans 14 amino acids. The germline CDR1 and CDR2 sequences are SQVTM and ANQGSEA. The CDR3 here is CSVLPQGLEETQYF. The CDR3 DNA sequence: TGCAGCGTTCTTCCTCAGGGGCTGGAAGAGACCCAGTACTTC.

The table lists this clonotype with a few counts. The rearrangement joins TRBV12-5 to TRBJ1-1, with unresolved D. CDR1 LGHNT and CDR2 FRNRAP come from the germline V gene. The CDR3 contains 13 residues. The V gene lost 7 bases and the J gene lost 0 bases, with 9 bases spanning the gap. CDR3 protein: CASAGGMNTEAFF. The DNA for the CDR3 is TGTGCTAGTGCTGGTGGCATGAACACTGAAGCTTTCTTT.

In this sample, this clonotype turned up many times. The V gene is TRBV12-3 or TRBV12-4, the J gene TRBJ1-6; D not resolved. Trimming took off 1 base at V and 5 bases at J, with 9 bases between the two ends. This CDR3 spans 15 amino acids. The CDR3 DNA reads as TGTGCCAGCAGTTTAGGTGGGGTGCATAATTCACCCCTCCACTTT. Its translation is CASSLGGVHNSPLHF.